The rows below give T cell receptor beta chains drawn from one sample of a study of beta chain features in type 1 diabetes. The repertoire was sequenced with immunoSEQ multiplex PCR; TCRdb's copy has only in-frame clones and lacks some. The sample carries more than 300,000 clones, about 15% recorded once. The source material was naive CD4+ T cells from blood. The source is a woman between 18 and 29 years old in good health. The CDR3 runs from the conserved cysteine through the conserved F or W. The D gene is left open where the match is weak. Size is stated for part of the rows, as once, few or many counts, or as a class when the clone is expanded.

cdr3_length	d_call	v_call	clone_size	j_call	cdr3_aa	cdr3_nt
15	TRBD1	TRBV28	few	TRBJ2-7	CASSPTGVGVHEQYF	TGTGCCAGCAGTCCGACAGGGGTTGGAGTCCACGAGCAGTACTTC
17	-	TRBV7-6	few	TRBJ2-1	CASSASLLGAAYNEQFF	TGTGCCAGCAGCGCGTCCCTCTTAGGGGCAGCCTACAATGAGCAGTTCTTC
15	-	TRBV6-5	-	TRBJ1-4	CASSPIGGLQEKLFF	TGTGCCAGCAGTCCGATAGGGGGTCTGCAAGAAAAACTGTTTTTT
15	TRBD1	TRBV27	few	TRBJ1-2	CASSPWTGRFYGYTF	TGTGCCAGCAGTCCCTGGACAGGGAGATTCTATGGCTACACCTTC
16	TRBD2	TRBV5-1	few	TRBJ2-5	CASSWGTSAPQETQYF	TGCGCCAGCAGCTGGGGGACTAGCGCCCCCCAAGAGACCCAGTACTTC
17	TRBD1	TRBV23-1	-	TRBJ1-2	CASSQSWADDRGYGYTF	TGCGCCAGCAGTCAATCTTGGGCTGACGACAGGGGGTATGGCTACACCTTC
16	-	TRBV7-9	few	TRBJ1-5	CASSWAVEGRNQPQHF	TGTGCCAGCAGCTGGGCAGTCGAAGGTCGAAATCAGCCCCAGCATTTT
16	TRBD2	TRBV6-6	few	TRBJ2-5	CASSYSSGRPQETQYF	TGTGCCAGCAGTTACTCGAGCGGGAGGCCCCAAGAGACCCAGTACTTC
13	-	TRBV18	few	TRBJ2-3	CASSPYRDPLQYF	TGTGCCAGCTCACCTTACAGGGACCCACTTCAGTATTTT
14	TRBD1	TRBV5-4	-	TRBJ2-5	CASSLRQGEETQYF	TGTGCCAGCAGCTTGCGACAGGGCGAAGAGACCCAGTACTTC
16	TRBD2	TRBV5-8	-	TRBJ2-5	CASSTGTSGRKETQYF	TGTGCCAGCAGCACCGGGACTAGCGGGAGGAAGGAGACCCAGTACTTC
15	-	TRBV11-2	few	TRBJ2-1	CASSPPGLLPSEQFF	TGTGCCAGCAGCCCCCCGGGACTCCTCCCCAGTGAGCAGTTCTTC
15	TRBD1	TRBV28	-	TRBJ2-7	CASSGRQGRSYEQYF	TGTGCCAGCAGCGGTCGACAGGGGCGATCCTACGAGCAGTACTTC
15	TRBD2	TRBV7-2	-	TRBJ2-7	CASSASSGGSYEQYF	TGTGCCAGCAGCGCCTCTAGCGGGGGATCCTACGAGCAGTACTTC
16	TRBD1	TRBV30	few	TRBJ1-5	CAWSGGTGLSNQPQHF	TGTGCCTGGAGTGGTGGGACAGGGCTAAGCAATCAGCCCCAGCATTTT
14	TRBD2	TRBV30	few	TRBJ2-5	CAWDPGLAGETQYF	TGTGCCTGGGATCCGGGACTAGCGGGAGAGACCCAGTACTTC
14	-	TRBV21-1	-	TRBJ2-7	CASSKGARGYEQYF	TGTGCCAGCAGCAAAGGCGCTAGGGGCTACGAGCAGTACTTC
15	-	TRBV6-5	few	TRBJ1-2	CASSYSGRRGYGYTF	TGTGCCAGCAGTTACTCGGGACGGCGGGGCTATGGCTACACCTTC
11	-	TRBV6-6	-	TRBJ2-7	CATSGSYEQYF	TGTGCCACCTCCGGCTCCTACGAGCAGTACTTC
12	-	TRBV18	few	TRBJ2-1	CASSPSLNEQFF	TGTGCCAGCTCTCCGTCTTTAAATGAGCAGTTCTTC
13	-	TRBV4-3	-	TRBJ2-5	CASSQDRGETQYF	TGCGCCAGCAGCCAAGACAGGGGAGAGACCCAGTACTTC
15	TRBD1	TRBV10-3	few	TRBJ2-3	CAISLQGKSTDTQYF	TGTGCCATCAGCCTACAGGGGAAAAGCACAGATACGCAGTATTTT
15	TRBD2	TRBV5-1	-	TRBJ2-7	CASSFAGGHTYEQYF	TGCGCCAGCAGCTTTGCGGGGGGCCATACCTACGAGCAGTACTTC
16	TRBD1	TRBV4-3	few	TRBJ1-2	CASSQNDRELVYGYTF	TGCGCCAGCAGCCAAAACGACAGGGAATTGGTCTATGGCTACACCTTC
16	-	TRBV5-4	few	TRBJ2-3	CASSLAPGQSTDTQYF	TGTGCCAGCAGCTTGGCTCCGGGACAATCCACAGATACGCAGTATTTT
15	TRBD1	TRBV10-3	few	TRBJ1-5	CAISKDRGNNQPQHF	TGTGCCATCAGTAAGGACAGGGGCAACAATCAGCCCCAGCATTTT
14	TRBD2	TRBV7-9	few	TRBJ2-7	CASSPIGTRDEQYF	TGTGCCAGCAGCCCCATCGGGACTAGGGACGAGCAGTACTTC
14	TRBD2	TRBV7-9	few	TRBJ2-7	CAGSGLAGLYEQYF	TGTGCCGGATCGGGACTAGCGGGACTCTACGAGCAGTACTTC
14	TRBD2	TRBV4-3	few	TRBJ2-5	CASSQGAGVETQYF	TGCGCCAGCAGCCAGGGAGCGGGAGTGGAGACCCAGTACTTC
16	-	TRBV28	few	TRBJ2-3	CASSLIRLAHTDTQYF	TGTGCCAGCAGCCTCATAAGGCTAGCGCACACAGATACGCAGTATTTT
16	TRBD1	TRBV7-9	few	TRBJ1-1	CASSRQGGAVATEAFF	TGTGCCAGCAGCCGACAAGGGGGCGCAGTCGCCACTGAAGCTTTCTTT
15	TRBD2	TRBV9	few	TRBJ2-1	CASSVGGRAIYEQFF	TGTGCCAGCAGCGTAGGAGGGAGGGCCATTTATGAGCAGTTCTTC
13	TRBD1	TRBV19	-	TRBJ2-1	CASSARDRGEQFF	TGTGCCAGTAGTGCCCGGGACAGGGGCGAGCAGTTCTTC
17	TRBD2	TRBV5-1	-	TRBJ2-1	CASSWVTIRSGNNEQFF	TGCGCCAGCAGTTGGGTAACAATACGTAGCGGGAACAATGAGCAGTTCTTC
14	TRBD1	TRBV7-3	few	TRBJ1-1	CASSAGQVNTEAFF	TGTGCCAGCAGCGCCGGACAGGTGAACACTGAAGCTTTCTTT
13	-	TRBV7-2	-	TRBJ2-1	CASSLARVGEQFF	TGTGCCAGCAGCTTAGCGAGGGTGGGGGAGCAGTTCTTC
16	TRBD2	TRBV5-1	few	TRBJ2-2	CASSSTGTTNTGELFF	TGCGCCAGCAGCTCCACCGGGACTACGAACACCGGGGAGCTGTTTTTT
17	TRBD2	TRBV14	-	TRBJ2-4	CASSPRGLADSKNIQYF	TGTGCCAGCAGCCCCCGAGGACTAGCGGATTCCAAAAACATTCAGTACTTC
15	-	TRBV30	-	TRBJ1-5	CAWSLGGFYNQPQHF	TGTGCCTGGAGTTTGGGAGGGTTCTACAATCAGCCCCAGCATTTT
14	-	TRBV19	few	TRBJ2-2	CASSIAQAAGELFF	TGTGCCAGTAGTATCGCGCAGGCCGCCGGGGAGCTGTTTTTT
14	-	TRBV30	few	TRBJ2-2	CAWAPGLYTGELFF	TGTGCCTGGGCGCCAGGTCTCTACACCGGGGAGCTGTTTTTT
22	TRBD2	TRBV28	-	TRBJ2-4	CASIDRDVIRWGGSLAKNIQYF	TGTGCCAGCATCGACCGGGACGTTATTAGATGGGGCGGGAGTTTAGCCAAAAACATTCAGTACTTC
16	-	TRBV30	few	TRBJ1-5	CAWSVPWDTSNQPQHF	TGTGCCTGGAGTGTCCCTTGGGACACCAGCAATCAGCCCCAGCATTTT
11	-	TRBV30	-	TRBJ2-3	CAWSVSDTQYF	TGTGCCTGGAGTGTCTCCGATACGCAGTATTTT
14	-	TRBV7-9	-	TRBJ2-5	CASSLNQGQETQYF	TGTGCCAGCAGCCTAAACCAGGGCCAAGAGACCCAGTACTTC
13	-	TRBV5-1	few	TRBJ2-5	CASSLRFQETQYF	TGCGCCAGCAGCTTACGGTTCCAAGAGACCCAGTACTTC
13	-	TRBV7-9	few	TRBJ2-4	CASSLGRGNIQYF	TGTGCCAGCAGCTTAGGCAGGGGAAACATTCAGTACTTC
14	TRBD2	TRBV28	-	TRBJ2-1	CASSLTGTSHEQFF	TGTGCCAGCAGTTTAACCGGGACTAGCCATGAGCAGTTCTTC
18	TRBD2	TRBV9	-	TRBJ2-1	CASSVMTSGSGAYNEQFF	TGTGCCAGCAGCGTAATGACTAGCGGGAGTGGGGCCTACAATGAGCAGTTCTTC
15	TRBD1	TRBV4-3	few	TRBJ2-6	CASSQTRTGLKVLTF	TGCGCCAGCAGCCAAACGAGGACAGGGTTAAAGGTCCTGACTTTC
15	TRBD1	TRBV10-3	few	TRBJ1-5	CAISGGTGESQPQHF	TGTGCCATCAGTGGAGGGACAGGGGAGAGTCAGCCCCAGCATTTT
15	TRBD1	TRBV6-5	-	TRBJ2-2	CASSQVTGAPGELFF	TGTGCCAGCAGCCAAGTTACAGGGGCCCCCGGGGAGCTGTTTTTT
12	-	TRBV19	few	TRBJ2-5	CASSTSQETQYF	TGTGCCAGTAGTACTTCCCAAGAGACCCAGTACTTC
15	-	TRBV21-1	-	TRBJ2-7	CASKNGLRRNGEQYF	TGTGCCAGCAAAAACGGCCTTAGGAGGAACGGCGAGCAGTACTTC
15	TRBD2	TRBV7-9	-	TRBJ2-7	CASSRSGGLLVEQYF	TGTGCCAGCAGCCGTAGCGGGGGATTGTTGGTCGAGCAGTACTTC
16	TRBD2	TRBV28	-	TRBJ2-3	CASSYLPGLDVDTQYF	TGTGCCAGCAGTTACCTCCCGGGACTAGACGTCGATACGCAGTATTTT
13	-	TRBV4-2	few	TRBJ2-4	CASSQGVLNIQYF	TGTGCCAGCAGCCAAGGTGTACTAAACATTCAGTACTTC